This TCR beta chain was sequenced in a study of blood T cell repertoires in COVID-19. As for the study in general: The study drew acute and convalescent COVID-19 samples from the United States, Italy and Spain. T cells, B-cell-depleted T cells, or PBMCs supplied cDNA or gDNA.

Repertoires were generated with immunoSEQ multiplex PCR, while TCRdb's copy carries only in-frame clones and drops some. The sample contains approximately 170,000 clones, 88% of which appear only once. Participant reports of clinical history set cohort assignment. Cohort 3 recovery required two negative PCRs, clearance, or symptom resolution. V was pared by 0 bases and J by 8 bases, with 10 bases between. Germline values: CDR1 LNHNV, CDR2 YYDKDF (reference sequence). The CDR3 loop spans 13 amino acids. Material for sequencing was PBMCs or T cells enriched from blood (not recorded which). This receptor was taken from a woman aged 18-35 years who had recovered from COVID-19. This chain connects TRBV15 to TRBJ1-1; D unclear. The CDR3 region is CATSRDSYGEAFF. DNA of the CDR3: TGTGCCACCAGCAGAGATTCGTACGGGGAAGCTTTCTTT.